The 9 T cell receptor beta chains below were found in one sample sequenced in a study of blood T cells in healthy people across ages. Together with a sample-barcoded 5' primer, a J-beta primer mix was included in a second PCR lasting roughly 6 to 12 cycles. Via MiXCR, TCRdb re-called the 5' RACE reads, giving one row per CDR3 protein. The sample comprises approximately 960,000 distinct CDR3 sequences, around 29% of which are singletons, and roughly a tenth rests with the top ten. These sequences were also reported in another study, on T cells of mothers and their children.

Source material: blood. These receptors came from a woman aged 40 to 50 in good health.

The chain combines TRBV14 with TRBJ2-5; 9 nucleotides align to TRBD1. The CDR3 runs 14 residues. With V trimmed by 4 bases and J by 11 bases, 11 bases remained unmatched. Germline loops: CDR1 SGHDN, CDR2 FVKESK. DNA of the CDR3: TGTGCCAGCAGCCGACAGGGGGGTCTGAGAGAGCAGTACTTC. Protein product: CASSRQGGLREQYF. Variable domain in full (rest from reference TRBV14 and TRBJ2-5): EAGVTQFPSHSVIEKGQTVTLRCDPISGHDNLYWYRRVMGKEIKFLLHFVKESKQDESGMPNNRFLAERTGGTYSTLKVQPAELEDSGVYFCASSRQGGLREQYFGPGTRLLVL.

The chain employs TRBV29-1 and TRBJ1-2; 8 nucleotides align to TRBD1. With 6 bases clipped from V and 5 bases from J, the junction kept 8 bases outside the gene matches. This CDR3 region has 13 residues. From germline, CDR1 is SQVTM and CDR2 ANQGSEA. This CDR3 reads CSVEPTGEYGYTF. In DNA form, the CDR3 reads TGCAGCGTAGAACCGACAGGGGAATATGGCTACACCTTC.

Concerning this clonotype: This may arise from a read error, as a much more abundant clone is one base away. The CDR3 DNA sequence: TGTGCCAGCTCCCCGGACAGGGGGCGCGGAGAGACCCAGTTCTTC. This encodes CASSPDRGRGETQFF. This chain joins TRBV18 and TRBJ2-1; 11 bases line up with TRBD1. V lost 6 bases and J lost 13; bases outside the gene matches: 14. From germline, CDR1 is KGHSH and CDR2 LQKENI. The CDR3 loop spans 15 amino acids.

J is TRBJ2-5 and V is TRBV5-1, with D possibly being TRBD1 or TRBD2 (5 bases each). The J call could be wrong; TRBJ2-1 is a better fit for the DNA end. Germline loops: CDR1 SGHRS, CDR2 YFSETQ. The CDR3 is 14 residues long. The DNA for the CDR3 is TGCGCCAGCAGCTTGGGGGGACCGCAAGAGACCCAGTTCTTC. Its translation is CASSLGGPQETQFF.

The chain couples TRBV12-3 or TRBV12-4 to TRBJ2-1, with a weak D call TRBD2 (7 bases). V was cut by 5 bases and J by 6 bases, with 14 bases left in between. CDR3 size: 14 residues. The CDR3 DNA reads TGTGCCAGCAGTAACGGGGGGCGATTCAATGAGCAGTTCTTC. The encoded protein is CASSNGGRFNEQFF.

This clonotype was seen only a few times. The rearrangement links TRBV6-1 to TRBJ1-5; possibly TRBD1 for D (6 bases). Germline values: CDR1 MNHNS, CDR2 SASEGT. Trimming took 6 bases from V and 3 from J, leaving 12 bases between them. CDR3 length: 14 residues. CDR3 in amino acids: CASSGRTVNQPQHF. CDR3 nucleotides: TGTGCCAGCAGCGGACGGACAGTCAATCAGCCCCAGCATTTT.

The chain couples TRBV10-3 to TRBJ1-4, with D unclear. V lost 3 bases and J 0 bases, leaving 11 bases between the germline ends. Germline lookup yields CDR1 ENHRY and CDR2 SYGVKD. The CDR3 runs 16 residues. This CDR3 reads CAISEEPSATNEKLFF. The DNA of the CDR3 is TGTGCCATCAGTGAAGAGCCGTCAGCAACTAATGAAAAACTGTTTTTT.

This clonotype was seen a handful of times. One end of the junction varies from germline; a read error may be responsible. The V call is TRBV18, the J call TRBJ2-7; D is unresolved. Germline values: CDR1 KGHSH, CDR2 LQKENI. The CDR3 contains 14 residues. The CDR3 nucleotides read TGTGCCAGCTCTCCACCCGTAGGGAACTACGAGCAGTACTTC. This gives the protein CASSPPVGNYEQYF.

The V and J genes are TRBV5-1 and TRBJ2-3, with 8 bases identical to TRBD1. Germline loops: CDR1 SGHRS, CDR2 YFSETQ. V shed 4 bases, J shed 0 bases, and the junction held 4 bases outside the gene matches. The CDR3 extends over 15 amino acids. The DNA for the CDR3 is TGCGCCAGCAGCCGGGGACAGGCGAGCACAGATACGCAGTATTTT. Amino acids: CASSRGQASTDTQYF. The whole variable domain, filled in from reference TRBV5-1 and TRBJ2-3, reads KAGVTQTPRYLIKTRGQQVTLSCSPISGHRSVSWYQQTPGQGLQFLFEYFSETQRNKGNFPGRFSGRQFSNSRSEMNVSTLELGDSALYLCASSRGQASTDTQYFGPGTRLTVL.